This T cell receptor beta chain is drawn from a study of blood T cell repertoires in COVID-19. Whole-study context: Acute and convalescent COVID-19 samples came from the United States, Italy and Spain.

Repertoires were generated with immunoSEQ multiplex PCR, while TCRdb's copy carries only in-frame clones and drops some. Of tens of thousands of clones in the sample, approximately 90% were seen once. The V gene's germline CDR1 is SGHNT and CDR2 YENEEA. The CDR3 totals 13 residues. V shed 4 bases and J shed 5 bases, with 12 bases lying between them. The rearrangement joins TRBV11-3 to TRBJ2-7, with TRBD2 as a possible D gene (5 bases). Sequencing was done on a sample of peripheral blood. This TCR derives from an elderly woman with acute or convalescent COVID-19. CDR3 sequence reads: CASSSTLANEQYF. Here the CDR3 DNA reads TGTGCCAGCAGCTCAACTCTAGCAAACGAGCAGTACTTC.